The TCR beta chain under discussion was sequenced for a study of T cells in Graves' hyperthyroidism and ophthalmopathy. Study overall: Peripheral blood sampling occurred at initial diagnosis, before any treatment.

Amplification of TCR beta CDR3 regions was performed using RNA transcripts as template. The study used the HTBI primer set for a first-round RT-PCR of the TCR CDR3. A single record per CDR3 protein comes from TCRdb applying MiXCR to the multiplex PCR reads. This table has about 590,000 distinct CDR3 sequences, 15% to 19% appearing once. On the basis of clinical symptoms, serum thyroxine and TRAb, thyroid ultrasound and orbital computed tomography, diagnoses were made. From roughly 9.2 ml of fresh peripheral blood, PBMCs were isolated. The CDR3 is made up of 14 amino acids. The V end was cut by 6 bases, the J end by 4 bases, with 17 bases between. Germline lookup yields CDR1 DFQATT and CDR2 SNEGSKA (reference sequence). This clonotype was seen repeatedly, ten times or more. Its specificity is unknown. Broader study findings: The model anticipated ophthalmopathy a median about six months pre-onset.

V gene TRBV20-1 combines with J gene TRBJ2-3; D unresolved. Sequenced sample: blood. This sequence originates from a woman aged 30 to 39 with Graves' hyperthyroidism. CDR3 amino acids: CSARRRIGADTQYF. CDR3 bases: TGCAGTGCCAGACGCCGTATTGGGGCAGATACGCAGTATTTT.